The subject of this entry is one T cell receptor (beta chain). Antigen unknown. Template-switching 5'RACE yielded the TCR cDNA; a universal primer site and UMIs were added in the process. TCRdb itself ran the 5' RACE reads through MiXCR, one entry per CDR3 protein. This sample yields about 550,000 distinct CDR3 sequences, of which roughly 19% are seen a single time; roughly an eighth belongs to the top ten. Deletions cut 6 bases from V and 8 bases from J, with 17 bases between. CDR1 and CDR2 from the germline V gene are MGHDK and SYGVNS. CDR3 length: 14 amino acids. This record belongs to a study of T cells after yellow fever vaccination. Background on the study: Libraries from low-cell-number fractions were prepared with the SMART-Seq v4 Ultra Low Input RNA kit.

Regarding the study as a whole: Post-booster samples contained most primary-vaccination clones (approximately 96% CD4, about 90% CD8).

The TCR originated in a man aged 25 to 45 who received the YFV17D yellow fever vaccine. Sequencing used PBMCs, obtained 15 days after the yellow fever booster vaccination. The J gene is TRBJ2-4, the V gene TRBV25-1; no reliable D call. As DNA, the CDR3 is TGTGCCAGCAGCCGACCGGGCCGCAGCGACATTCAGTACTTC. This encodes CASSRPGRSDIQYF.